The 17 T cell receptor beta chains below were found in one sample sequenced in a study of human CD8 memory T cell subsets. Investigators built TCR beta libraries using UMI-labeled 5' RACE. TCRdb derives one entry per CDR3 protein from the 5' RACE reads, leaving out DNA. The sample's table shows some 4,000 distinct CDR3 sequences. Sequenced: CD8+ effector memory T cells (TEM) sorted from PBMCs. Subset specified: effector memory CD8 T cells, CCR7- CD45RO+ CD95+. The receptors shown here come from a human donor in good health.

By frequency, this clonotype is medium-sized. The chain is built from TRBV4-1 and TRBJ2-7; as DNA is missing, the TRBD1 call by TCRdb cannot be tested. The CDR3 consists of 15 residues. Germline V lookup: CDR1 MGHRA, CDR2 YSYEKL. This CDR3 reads CASSQDPGTGVEQYF.

The CDR3 reads CASSPKEGSGEQYF. V and J are TRBV4-1 and TRBJ2-7; TCRdb calls TRBD2, which cannot be checked without DNA. The CDR3 is 14 amino acids. Germline V lookup: CDR1 MGHRA, CDR2 YSYEKL.

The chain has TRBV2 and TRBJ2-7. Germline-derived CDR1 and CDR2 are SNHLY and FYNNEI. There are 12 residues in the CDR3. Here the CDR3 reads CAISDKSYEQYF.

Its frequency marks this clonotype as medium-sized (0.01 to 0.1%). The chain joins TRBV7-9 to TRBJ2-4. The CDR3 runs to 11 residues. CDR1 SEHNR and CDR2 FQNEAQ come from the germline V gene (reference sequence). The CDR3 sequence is CASSLGNIQYF.

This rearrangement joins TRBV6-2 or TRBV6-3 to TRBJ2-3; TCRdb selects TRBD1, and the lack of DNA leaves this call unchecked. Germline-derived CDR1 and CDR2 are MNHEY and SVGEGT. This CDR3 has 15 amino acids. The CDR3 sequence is CASSPGTGEADTQYF.

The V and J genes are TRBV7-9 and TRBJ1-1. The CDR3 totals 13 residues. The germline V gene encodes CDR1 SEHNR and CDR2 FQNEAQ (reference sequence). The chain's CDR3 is CASSLLLSTEAFF.

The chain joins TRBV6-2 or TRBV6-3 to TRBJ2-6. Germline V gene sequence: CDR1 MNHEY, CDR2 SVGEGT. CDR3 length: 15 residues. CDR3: CASSRDSSGANVLTF.

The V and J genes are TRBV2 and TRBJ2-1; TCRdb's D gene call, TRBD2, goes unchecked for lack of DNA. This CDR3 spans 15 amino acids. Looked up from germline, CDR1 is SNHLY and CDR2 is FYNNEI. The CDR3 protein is CASTPYAGGPNEQFF.

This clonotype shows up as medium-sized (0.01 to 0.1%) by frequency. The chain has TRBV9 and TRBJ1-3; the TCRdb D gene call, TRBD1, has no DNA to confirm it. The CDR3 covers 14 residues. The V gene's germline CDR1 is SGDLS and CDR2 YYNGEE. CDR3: CASRTGFSGNTIYF.

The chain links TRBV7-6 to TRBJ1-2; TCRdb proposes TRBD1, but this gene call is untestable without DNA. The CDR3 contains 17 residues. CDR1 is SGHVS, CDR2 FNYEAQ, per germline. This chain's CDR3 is CASSLGTGGHHNYGYTF.

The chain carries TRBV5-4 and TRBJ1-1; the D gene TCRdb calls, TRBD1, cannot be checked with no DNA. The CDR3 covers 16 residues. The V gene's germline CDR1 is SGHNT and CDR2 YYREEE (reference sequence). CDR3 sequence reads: CASSWDSKNPGTEAFF.

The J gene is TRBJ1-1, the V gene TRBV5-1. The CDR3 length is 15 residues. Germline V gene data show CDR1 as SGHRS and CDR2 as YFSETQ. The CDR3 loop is CASSLGQGGGTEAFF.

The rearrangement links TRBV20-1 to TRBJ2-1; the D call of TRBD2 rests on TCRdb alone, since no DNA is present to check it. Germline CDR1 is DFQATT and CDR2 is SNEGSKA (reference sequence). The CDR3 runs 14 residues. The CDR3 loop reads CSAATSGPYNEQFF.

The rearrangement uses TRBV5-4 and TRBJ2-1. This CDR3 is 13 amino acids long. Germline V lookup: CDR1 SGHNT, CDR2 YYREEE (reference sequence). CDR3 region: CASSWTLGPEQFF.

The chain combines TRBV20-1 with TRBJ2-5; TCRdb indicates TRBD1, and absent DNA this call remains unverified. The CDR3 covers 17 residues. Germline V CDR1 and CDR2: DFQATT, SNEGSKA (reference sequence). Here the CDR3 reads CSARDLPGTGKLETQYF.

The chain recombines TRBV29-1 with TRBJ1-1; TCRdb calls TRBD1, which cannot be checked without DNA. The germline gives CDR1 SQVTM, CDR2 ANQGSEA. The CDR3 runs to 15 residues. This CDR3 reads CSVAGLGQGNPEAFF.

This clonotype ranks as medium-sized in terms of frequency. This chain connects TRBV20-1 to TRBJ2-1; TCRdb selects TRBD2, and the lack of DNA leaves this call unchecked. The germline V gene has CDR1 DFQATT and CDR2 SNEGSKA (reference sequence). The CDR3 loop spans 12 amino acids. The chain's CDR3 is CSASGRFNEQFF.